One and the same sample provided the 21 T cell receptor beta chains below, sequenced in a study of shared clonotypes between healthy human individuals. Only CD45RO-negative cells positively selected for CCR7 counted as naive CD8 cells, so terminally differentiated effector memory CD45RA+ cells were excluded. The method was immunoSEQ multiplex PCR; TCRdb's version includes in-frame clones alone and lacks a portion of them. The data show some 1,900,000 clones, about 95% seen once. What was sequenced was naive CD8+ T cells sorted from blood. These receptors all come from a man younger than 35 in good health.

For this clone: The same CDR3 arises from other DNA sequences in this sample as well. V usage is TRBV27 and J usage is TRBJ2-7, with D possibly matching TRBD2 (5 bases). Germline lookup yields CDR1 MNHEY and CDR2 SMNVEV (reference sequence). Trimming cost V 4 bases and J 4 bases, with 11 bases left between them. The CDR3 is 13 amino acids. CDR3 protein: CASSYRSGYEQYF. The CDR3, as DNA: TGTGCCAGCAGTTATAGATCGGGGTACGAGCAGTACTTC.

The chain joins TRBV9 to TRBJ1-4, with D unresolved. The ends were cut back, 3 bases at V and 5 bases at J, with 14 bases in the middle. Germline-derived CDR1 and CDR2 are SGDLS and YYNGEE. This CDR3 is 15 amino acids long. The CDR3 spells CASSAPHEPNEKLFF. The CDR3 DNA follows: TGTGCCAGCAGCGCCCCCCATGAGCCGAATGAAAAACTGTTTTTT.

The genes are TRBV9 and TRBJ1-2; D perhaps matches TRBD1 (6 bases). CDR3 length equals 14 residues. Germline V CDR1 and CDR2: SGDLS, YYNGEE. V was cut by 0 bases and J by 4 bases, with 10 bases left in between. Written as DNA, the CDR3 is TGTGCCAGCAGCGTAGAGGGGGACCTCTATGGCTACACCTTC. Its translation: CASSVEGDLYGYTF.

The rearrangement uses TRBV9 and TRBJ2-1; 8 bases align to TRBD1. CDR1 SGDLS and CDR2 YYNGEE come from the germline V gene. The V and J ends lost 3 bases and 4 bases, in that order; junction bases with no gene match: 9. The CDR3 is 16 residues long. The CDR3 DNA reads as TGTGCCAGCAGCGCACCCGGGACAGGACATTACAATGAGCAGTTCTTC. Encoded protein: CASSAPGTGHYNEQFF.

This clone was counted once. The chain carries TRBV10-2 and TRBJ1-6; no definite D call. The CDR3 has 15 residues. The germline gives CDR1 WSHSY, CDR2 SAAADI. Trimming took 0 bases from V and 4 from J, leaving 7 bases between them. CDR3 amino acids: CASSESIGYNSPLHF. DNA of the CDR3: TGCGCCAGCAGTGAGTCGATAGGGTATAATTCACCCCTCCACTTT.

V usage is TRBV29-1 and J usage is TRBJ2-3; 10 nucleotides match TRBD2. Germline CDR1 reads SQVTM; CDR2 reads ANQGSEA. J was trimmed by 0 bases and V by 1 base; bases with no gene match: 10. There are 18 residues in the CDR3. The chain's CDR3 is CSVEGPSGGPLSTDTQYF. The CDR3 DNA reads as TGCAGCGTTGAAGGGCCTAGCGGGGGCCCTCTTAGCACAGATACGCAGTATTTT.

The J gene is TRBJ2-1, the V gene TRBV19; 10 bases are shared with TRBD1. V lost 6 bases and J lost 4; bases outside the gene matches: 3. Germline CDR1 and CDR2: LNHDA and SQIVND (reference sequence). The CDR3 covers 14 residues. CDR3 bases: TGTGCCAGTAGGCCGGGACAGGGGTACAATGAGCAGTTCTTC. Translation: CASRPGQGYNEQFF.

The chain has TRBV7-9 and TRBJ2-2; unclear D gene. The CDR3 totals 18 residues. Germline CDR1 reads SEHNR; CDR2 reads FQNEAQ (reference sequence). V lost 1 base to trimming and J lost 3 bases, with 18 bases between them. Here the CDR3 DNA reads TGTGCCAGCAGCTTAGTTTTCAGAAAGGGTTGGGACACCGGGGAGCTGTTTTTT. The encoded protein is CASSLVFRKGWDTGELFF.

The V call is TRBV28, the J call TRBJ1-2, with 8 bases that match TRBD1. The CDR3 covers 14 residues. The V gene end was trimmed by 7 bases and the J gene end by 5 bases; junction bases not matched to a gene: 9. Germline V gives CDR1 MDHEN, CDR2 SYDVKM. The CDR3 protein is CASTYTGGDYGYTF. In DNA, the CDR3 is TGTGCCAGCACCTACACAGGGGGTGATTATGGCTACACCTTC.

The gene calls are TRBV28 and TRBJ2-1, with 15 bases lining up with TRBD2. This CDR3 has 17 amino acids. CDR1 is MDHEN, CDR2 SYDVKM, per germline. V shed 2 bases and J 4 bases; nucleotides not matched to a gene: 3. The CDR3 DNA follows: TGTGCCAGCAGTTTAGGACTAGCGGGGGGGAAATACAATGAGCAGTTCTTC. Protein: CASSLGLAGGKYNEQFF. Complete variable domain (other parts from reference TRBV28 and TRBJ2-1): DVKVTQSSRYLVKRTGEKVFLECVQDMDHENMFWYRQDPGLGLRLIYFSYDVKMKEKGDIPEGYSVSREKKERFSLILESASTNQTSMYLCASSLGLAGGKYNEQFFGPGTRLTVL.

In the case of this clone: A single base separates this from a much larger clone, so it may be a read error. Other DNA sequences of this sample code for an identical CDR3. V usage is TRBV11-2 and J usage is TRBJ2-7; no definite D call. This CDR3 spans 11 amino acids. Per germline, CDR1 SGHAT and CDR2 FQNNGV. V dropped 3 bases and J dropped 5 bases, with 5 bases sitting between them. The CDR3 loop is CASSLGNEQYF. The CDR3 bases are TGTGCCAGCAGCTTGGGGAACGAGCAGTACTTC. Complete variable domain (other parts from reference TRBV11-2 and TRBJ2-7): EAGVAQSPRYKIIEKRQSVAFWCNPISGHATLYWYQQILGQGPKLLIQFQNNGVVDDSQLPKDRFSAERLKGVDSTLKIQPAKLEDSAVYLCASSLGNEQYFGPGTRLTVT.

This sequence joins TRBV10-3 and TRBJ1-4; tentatively, D is TRBD1 (6 bases). Germline loops: CDR1 ENHRY, CDR2 SYGVKD. This CDR3 contains 17 residues. V was clipped by 4 bases and J by 0 bases, with 15 bases between them. CDR3 nucleotides: TGTGCCATCAGTGGTGGGTCAGGGGACGCAACTAATGAAAAACTGTTTTTT. This encodes CAISGGSGDATNEKLFF.

The J gene is TRBJ2-2, the V gene TRBV2, with D unclear. The CDR3 sequence is 14 residues long. Germline loops: CDR1 SNHLY, CDR2 FYNNEI. V gave up 8 bases and J gave up 1 base, with 11 bases separating them. As DNA, the CDR3 is TGTGCCAGCTCCCCACCGGGGAACACCGGGGAGCTGTTTTTT. As protein: CASSPPGNTGELFF.

This chain joins TRBV7-2 and TRBJ2-3, with 11 bases fitting TRBD2. Germline V gene lookup returns CDR1 SGHTA and CDR2 FQGNSA. The CDR3 totals 16 residues. V was pared by 5 bases and J by 3 bases, with 7 bases of the junction left unmatched. The CDR3 DNA sequence: TGTGCCAGCAGCATAATAGCGGGAGGGCCGACAGATACGCAGTATTTT. Its translation is CASSIIAGGPTDTQYF.

This clone was detected only once. The chain couples TRBV7-9 to TRBJ2-7, with TRBD1 matching 9 bases. The CDR3 runs to 12 residues. CDR1 is SEHNR, CDR2 FQNEAQ, per germline (reference sequence). J gave up 2 bases and V 10 bases, and 3 bases lay outside the gene matches. The CDR3 DNA reads TGTGCCATCGGGGACAGGGCCTACGAGCAGTACTTC. It translates to CAIGDRAYEQYF.

The CDR3 DNA follows: TGTGCCAGCAGTGAAAGTCTACAAGAGACCCAGTACTTC. Encoded protein: CASSESLQETQYF. The V call is TRBV6-1, the J call TRBJ2-5; no firm D call. The germline CDR1 and CDR2 sequences are MNHNS and SASEGT. The length of the CDR3 is 13 residues. The V end was cut by 2 bases, the J end by 2 bases, with 6 bases between.

The chain couples TRBV2 to TRBJ1-5, with D perhaps TRBD1 (6 bases). In germline, CDR1 is SNHLY, CDR2 FYNNEI. The CDR3 is 18 amino acids. Trimming removed 4 bases at V and 0 bases at J, with 19 bases between. CDR3 nucleotide sequence: TGTGCCAGCAGTGGTGGACAGCTGGACCCTTATAGCAATCAGCCCCAGCATTTT. Its translation is CASSGGQLDPYSNQPQHF.

This rearrangement joins TRBV5-6 to TRBJ2-7; TRBD1 is a possible D gene (6 bases). V dropped 4 bases and J dropped 0 bases, with 17 bases sitting between them. This CDR3 region has 16 residues. Germline-derived CDR1 and CDR2 are SGHDT and YYEEEE. CDR3 bases: TGTGCCAGCAGCCCTGGGGACACTGTCCTCTCCTACGAGCAGTACTTC. It yields the protein CASSPGDTVLSYEQYF.

This clone has only a few counts. Different DNA sequences within this sample yield the same CDR3. The chain recombines TRBV7-9 with TRBJ1-4; D is unclear. The CDR3 is 11 amino acids. CDR1 and CDR2 from the germline V gene are SEHNR and FQNEAQ (reference sequence). Trimming took 1 base from V and 6 from J, leaving 0 bases between them. The CDR3: CASSLDEKLFF. The CDR3 DNA follows: TGTGCCAGCAGCTTAGATGAAAAACTGTTTTTT.

The chain uses TRBV25-1 and TRBJ2-1; TRBD2 is a possible D gene (5 bases). Germline lookup yields CDR1 MGHDK and CDR2 SYGVNS. The CDR3 consists of 13 residues. Trimming shortened V by 4 bases and J by 6 bases, and 10 bases separated the two germline ends. DNA for the CDR3: TGTGCCAGCAGTGTTCTAAGCGGCAATGAGCAGTTCTTC. Protein: CASSVLSGNEQFF.

The rearrangement uses TRBV2 and TRBJ2-7, with 9 bases identical to TRBD2. Germline V gene sequence: CDR1 SNHLY, CDR2 FYNNEI. After removal of 6 bases from V and 2 bases from J, the junction contained 5 bases not matched to a gene. There are 14 residues in the CDR3. The CDR3 bases are TGTGCCAGCAGGCCCGGGACTAGCACCTACGAGCAGTACTTC. Residues: CASRPGTSTYEQYF.